The TCR beta chain under discussion was sequenced for a study of cytomegalovirus exposure and HLA in healthy donors. The wider study: Assignment to the Caucasian-associated ancestry cluster applied to less than 85% of the approximately 400 genotyped donors.

Researchers ran the PCR with 60 Vbeta and 13 Jbeta primers. Assay used: immunoSEQ multiplex PCR; TCRdb lists only in-frame clones, some missing. The sample contains some 90,000 clones, around 80% of which appear only once. All the people who gave samples were healthy bone marrow donors. Findings and caveats of the study: Earlier analysis yielded a pattern in which most TCR beta V segments were productive about 87% or about 30% of the time. The presence/absence work took it that sequencing depth was about the same across donors.

As regards this clone: Its cognate antigen is unknown.

Per germline, CDR1 SGHAT and CDR2 FQNNGV. V shed 5 bases, J shed 2 bases, and the junction held 4 bases outside the gene matches. This CDR3 has 15 residues. The chain couples TRBV11-2 to TRBJ2-2, with TRBD1 matching over 8 bases. Sequenced: PBMCs. The TCR sequence derives from a man aged 40-49 years in good health and CMV-seronegative. Here the CDR3 reads CASSQTGDNTGELFF. DNA of the CDR3: TGTGCCAGCAGCCAGACAGGGGATAACACCGGGGAGCTGTTTTTT.